The 21 T cell receptor beta chains presented below share a single source sample, sequenced in a study of T cell changes during pregnancy in multiple sclerosis. Libraries were prepared by immunoSEQ multiplex PCR; TCRdb keeps only in-frame clonotypes and omits some of them. This sample carries fewer than 85,000 clones, 85% to 95% of them seen once, and the ten largest clones take 2.6%. This material consisted of peripheral blood, taken after pregnancy. These receptors came from a female donor in good health, enrolled as a control in a pregnancy study.

This clone was found a few times. The V gene is TRBV10-1, the J gene TRBJ1-5; D is uncertain. CDR1 is WNHNN, CDR2 SYGVQD, per germline (reference sequence). V shed 2 bases and J shed 1 base, with 3 bases lying between them. CDR3 length: 13 amino acids. The CDR3 DNA reads TGCGCCAGCAGTGAGGGCAGCAATCAGCCCCAGCATTTT. This encodes CASSEGSNQPQHF.

The V call is TRBV5-1, the J call TRBJ2-7, with no clear D. V lost 2 bases, J lost 4 bases, and 10 bases lay in between. This CDR3 has 13 residues. The V gene's germline CDR1 is SGHRS and CDR2 YFSETQ. CDR3 residues: CASSFGEVYEQYF. DNA of the CDR3: TGCGCCAGCAGCTTCGGAGAGGTTTACGAGCAGTACTTC.

The CDR3 nucleotides read TGTGCCAGCAGCTTGGTGGGGAGCGGAGCCAAAAACATTCAGTACTTC. It translates to CASSLVGSGAKNIQYF. The chain is built from TRBV7-2 and TRBJ2-4; D possibly corresponds to TRBD2 (5 bases). V dropped 3 bases and J dropped 0 bases, with 12 bases sitting between them. The CDR3 totals 16 residues. CDR1 and CDR2 (germline): SGHTA, FQGNSA.

The chain links TRBV28 to TRBJ1-2; no clear D gene. Germline CDR1 MDHEN, CDR2 SYDVKM. With 5 bases removed from V and 9 bases from J, the gap between germline ends came to 13 bases. The CDR3 has 12 amino acids. The CDR3 DNA follows: TGTGCCAGCAGTAGCGGGGTCAATCGCTACACCTTC. It yields the protein CASSSGVNRYTF.

The chain joins TRBV19 to TRBJ2-5; D is undetermined. The V gene's germline CDR1 is LNHDA and CDR2 SQIVND (reference sequence). V lost 6 bases to trimming and J lost 7 bases, with 12 bases between them. The CDR3 length is 12 residues. The CDR3 DNA reads as TGTGCCAGTAGCCCCGACTTGGGGACCCAGTACTTC. Translated, it gives CASSPDLGTQYF. Filled out from reference TRBV19 and TRBJ2-5, the complete variable domain reads DGGITQSPKYLFRKEGQNVTLSCEQNLNHDAMYWYRQDPGQGLRLIYYSQIVNDFQKGDIAEGYSVSREKKESFPLTVTSAQKNPTAFYLCASSPDLGTQYFGPGTRLLVL.

The chain links TRBV9 to TRBJ1-2; D might be TRBD1 (6 bases). The CDR3 extends over 13 amino acids. V was cut by 7 bases and J by 7 bases, with 17 bases left in between. Germline loops: CDR1 SGDLS, CDR2 YYNGEE. The CDR3 nucleotides are TGTGCCAGCGGAGCCGGGGGGGGCCCTGGCTACACCTTC. Residues: CASGAGGGPGYTF.

This rearrangement joins TRBV7-9 to TRBJ2-4; 8 bases line up with TRBD2. The CDR3 loop spans 19 amino acids. CDR1 is SEHNR and CDR2 is FQNEAQ in the germline V gene (reference sequence). The V segment lost 0 bases and the J segment 0 bases; nucleotides outside the gene matches: 10. This CDR3 is CASSLAGTSGQLAKNIQYF. CDR3 nucleotide sequence: TGTGCCAGCAGCTTAGCTGGCACTAGCGGACAACTAGCCAAAAACATTCAGTACTTC.

In nucleotides, the CDR3 is TGTGCCAGTAGTCATCATAGCGCTCCCGGGGAGCTGTTTTTT. Translating gives CASSHHSAPGELFF. The chain couples TRBV19 to TRBJ2-2; D might be TRBD2 (5 bases). The CDR3 sequence is 14 residues long. CDR1 is LNHDA, CDR2 SQIVND, per germline (reference sequence). V was clipped by 5 bases and J by 6 bases, with 13 bases between them.

The chain employs TRBV9 and TRBJ1-2, with 9 positions matching TRBD1. The CDR3 covers 13 residues. With 4 bases clipped from V and 5 bases from J, the junction kept 3 bases outside the gene matches. Germline V CDR1 and CDR2: SGDLS, YYNGEE. This CDR3 reads CASSPGTGYGYTF. The DNA of the CDR3 is TGTGCCAGCAGCCCTGGGACAGGGTATGGCTACACCTTC.

This CDR3 is CASRIGGRIRSTDTQYF. CDR3 nucleotides: TGTGCCAGCAGGATTGGCGGGAGAATACGAAGCACAGATACGCAGTATTTT. The chain uses TRBV28 and TRBJ2-3, with TRBD2 identical over 7 bases. The CDR3 runs to 17 residues. Germline V gene sequence: CDR1 MDHEN, CDR2 SYDVKM. After removal of 6 bases from V and 0 bases from J, the junction contained 12 bases not matched to a gene.

V and J are TRBV10-3 and TRBJ2-5; no definite D call. Trimming stripped 1 base from V and 2 bases from J, with 5 bases between. Germline assignment: CDR1 ENHRY and CDR2 SYGVKD. The CDR3 is 13 amino acids. CDR3: CAISEYRQETQYF. The CDR3 nucleotides read TGTGCCATCAGTGAGTATCGTCAAGAGACCCAGTACTTC.

This clone was found once. The chain couples TRBV6-5 to TRBJ2-7; 11 nucleotides match TRBD2. Germline V CDR1 and CDR2: MNHEY, SVGAGI. After removal of 6 bases from V and 3 bases from J, the junction contained 4 bases not matched to a gene. This CDR3 is built from 14 residues. CDR3 sequence: CASRRLAGLYEQYF. The CDR3 DNA reads as TGTGCCAGCAGACGACTAGCGGGACTCTACGAGCAGTACTTC.

V usage is TRBV27 and J usage is TRBJ2-2; unclear D gene. This CDR3 has 12 amino acids. V lost 5 bases to trimming and J lost 3 bases, with 4 bases between them. Germline CDR1 reads MNHEY; CDR2 reads SMNVEV (reference sequence). CDR3: CASSHYTGELFF. The CDR3, as DNA: TGTGCCAGCAGTCACTACACCGGGGAGCTGTTTTTT.

This rearrangement joins TRBV7-3 to TRBJ1-6; a weak D match, TRBD1 (5 bases). This CDR3 spans 15 amino acids. CDR1 and CDR2 (germline): SGHTA, FQGTGA. V dropped 1 base and J dropped 4 bases, with 8 bases sitting between them. CDR3 bases: TGTGCCAGCAGCTTAATGGGGGGTTATAATTCACCCCTCCACTTT. Translation: CASSLMGGYNSPLHF.

The J gene is TRBJ1-2, the V gene TRBV6-5, with D perhaps matching TRBD1 (5 bases). Germline V gene sequence: CDR1 MNHEY, CDR2 SVGAGI. The CDR3 consists of 13 residues. The V end was cut by 5 bases, the J end by 4 bases, with 11 bases between. CDR3 bases: TGTGCCAGCAGTCCACAGGCCCGCTATGGCTACACCTTC. Amino acids: CASSPQARYGYTF.

This chain links TRBV19 with TRBJ1-2, with 7 bases that match TRBD1. The CDR3 runs to 15 residues. Germline lookup yields CDR1 LNHDA and CDR2 SQIVND (reference sequence). The V and J ends lost 7 bases and 2 bases, in that order; junction bases with no gene match: 10. The CDR3 region is CASKDEAGGNYGYTF. For the CDR3, the DNA is TGTGCCAGTAAAGACGAGGCAGGGGGGAACTATGGCTACACCTTC.

The chain combines TRBV5-1 with TRBJ2-3; no clear D. CDR1 is SGHRS, CDR2 YFSETQ, per germline. The CDR3 spans 12 residues. V lost 2 bases and J lost 2, with 3 bases in between. CDR3 protein: CASSFVTDTQYF. Here the CDR3 DNA reads TGCGCCAGCAGCTTCGTCACAGATACGCAGTATTTT.

J is TRBJ2-2 and V is TRBV5-1, with 8 positions matching TRBD1. CDR1 is SGHRS and CDR2 is YFSETQ in the germline V gene. This CDR3 region has 16 residues. V lost 4 bases and J lost 1; bases outside the gene matches: 6. The CDR3, as DNA: TGCGCCAGCAGCCTGACCGGGACAGGGAACACCGGGGAGCTGTTTTTT. Protein product: CASSLTGTGNTGELFF.

This chain links TRBV30 with TRBJ1-2; no clear D. Deletions cut 4 bases from V and 3 bases from J, with 12 bases between. The CDR3 has 13 amino acids. Germline values: CDR1 GTSNPN, CDR2 SVGIG (reference sequence). CDR3 DNA sequence: TGTGCCTGGACCCGCAGGTTGGACTATGGCTACACCTTC. This gives the protein CAWTRRLDYGYTF.

CDR3 in amino acids: CAWETGNQETQYF. CDR3 nucleotides: TGTGCCTGGGAGACCGGGAACCAAGAGACCCAGTACTTC. The chain links TRBV30 to TRBJ2-5; possible D gene TRBD2, 5 bases. Germline lookup yields CDR1 GTSNPN and CDR2 SVGIG (reference sequence). Between the trimmed V and J ends, which lost 5 bases and 0 bases, there was a span of 10 bases. The CDR3 has 13 amino acids.

Only one count was recorded for this clone. This rearrangement joins TRBV7-9 to TRBJ2-1; weak D call: TRBD2 (5 bases). Germline V gene data show CDR1 as SEHNR and CDR2 as FQNEAQ (reference sequence). The V gene lost 5 bases and the J gene lost 6 bases, with 11 bases spanning the gap. This CDR3 spans 13 amino acids. CDR3 nucleotides: TGTGCCAGCAGCACCCGGGATAGCAATGAGCAGTTCTTC. It translates to CASSTRDSNEQFF.